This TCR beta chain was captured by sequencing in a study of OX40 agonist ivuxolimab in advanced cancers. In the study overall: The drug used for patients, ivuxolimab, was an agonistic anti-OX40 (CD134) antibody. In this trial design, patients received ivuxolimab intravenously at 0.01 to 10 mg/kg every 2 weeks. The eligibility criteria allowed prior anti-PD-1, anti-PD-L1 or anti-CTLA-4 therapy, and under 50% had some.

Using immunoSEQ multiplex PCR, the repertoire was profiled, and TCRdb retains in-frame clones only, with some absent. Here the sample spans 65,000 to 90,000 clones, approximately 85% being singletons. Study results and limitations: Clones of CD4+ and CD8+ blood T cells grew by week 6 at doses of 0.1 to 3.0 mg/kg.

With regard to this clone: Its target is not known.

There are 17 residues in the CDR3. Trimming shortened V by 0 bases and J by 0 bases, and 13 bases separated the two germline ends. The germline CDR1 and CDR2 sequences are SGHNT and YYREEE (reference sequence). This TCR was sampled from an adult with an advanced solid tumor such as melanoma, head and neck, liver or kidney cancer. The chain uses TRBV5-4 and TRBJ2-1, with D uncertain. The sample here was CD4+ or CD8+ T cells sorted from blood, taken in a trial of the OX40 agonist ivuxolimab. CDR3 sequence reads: CASSLGAADSSYNEQFF. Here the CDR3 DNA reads TGTGCCAGCAGCTTGGGGGCGGCCGATAGCTCCTACAATGAGCAGTTCTTC.